The 28 T cell receptor beta chains reported below all come from one sample, sequenced in a study of spatial heterogeneity in lung cancer. Time point here: sample taken at primary tumor resection. Whole RNA from tumor, nontumor lung or frozen PBMC was sequenced unsorted. Each CDR3 protein gets one entry after TCRdb re-called the 5' RACE reads with MiXCR. Among roughly 75,000 distinct CDR3 sequences listed, roughly 15% were seen once. The sequencing used PBMCs, collected at surgery. These receptors came from a male donor with early-stage non-small cell lung cancer.

The chain employs TRBV6-6 and TRBJ1-4; tentative D call: TRBD1 (6 bases). This CDR3 region has 15 residues. The germline CDR1 and CDR2 sequences are MNHNY and SVGAGI (reference sequence). With 4 bases removed from V and 7 bases from J, the gap between germline ends came to 16 bases. CDR3 region: CASSSQRGRLEKLFF. The CDR3 nucleotides are TGTGCCAGCAGTTCCCAACGGGGGCGCCTTGAAAAACTGTTTTTT.

In this sample, this clonotype turned up a few times. The chain carries TRBV6-5 and TRBJ2-3; TRBD2 agrees at 10 bases. Germline CDR1 is MNHEY and CDR2 is SVGAGI. V lost 5 bases to trimming and J lost 2 bases; unmatched junction nucleotides: 7. CDR3 length: 16 amino acids. The CDR3 spells CASSLLAGGLTDTQYF. CDR3 coding DNA: TGTGCCAGCAGTCTCTTAGCGGGAGGACTCACAGATACGCAGTATTTT.

This clonotype was observed a few times. The rearrangement joins TRBV7-2 to TRBJ2-1; D not certain. CDR3 size: 11 residues. Germline lookup yields CDR1 SGHTA and CDR2 FQGNSA. Trimming stripped 2 bases from V and 10 bases from J, with 6 bases between. The CDR3 nucleotides read TGTGCCAGCAGCTTACCCGGGGAGCAGTTCTTC. Residues: CASSLPGEQFF. Filled out from reference TRBV7-2 and TRBJ2-1, the complete variable domain reads GAGVSQSPSNKVTEKGKDVELRCDPISGHTALYWYRQSLGQGLEFLIYFQGNSAPDKSGLPSDRFSAERTGGSVSTLTIQRTQQEDSAVYLCASSLPGEQFFGPGTRLTVL.

The V and J genes are TRBV6-6 and TRBJ2-1, with TRBD2 matching over 10 bases. The V gene end was trimmed by 1 base and the J gene end by 6 bases; junction bases not matched to a gene: 9. The CDR3 is made up of 17 amino acids. Germline values: CDR1 MNHNY, CDR2 SVGAGI (reference sequence). The CDR3, as DNA: TGTGCCAGCAGTTACTTCAGCGGGAGGGTTCAGGGCAATGAGCAGTTCTTC. Translating it yields CASSYFSGRVQGNEQFF.

This clonotype was detected only a few times. The genes are TRBV30 and TRBJ2-1; D is unclear. The CDR3 is 14 residues long. Germline CDR1 GTSNPN, CDR2 SVGIG (reference sequence). The ends were cut back, 1 base at V and 1 base at J, with 8 bases in the middle. The CDR3 DNA reads as TGTGCCTGGAGTGAAGAGGTTTCCTACAATGAGCAGTTCTTC. It codes for CAWSEEVSYNEQFF.

This clonotype was recorded a few times. The chain has TRBV20-1 and TRBJ1-1; D is perhaps TRBD1 (5 bases). The CDR3 totals 13 residues. Germline V lookup: CDR1 DFQATT, CDR2 SNEGSKA (reference sequence). The ends were cut back, 5 bases at V and 1 base at J, with 11 bases in the middle. CDR3 coding DNA: TGCAGTGCTCGGAGCCAGGGGAACACTGAAGCTTTCTTT. Translating it yields CSARSQGNTEAFF.

This clonotype was observed a few times. CDR3 residues: CASNPRTDGDEQYF. DNA for the CDR3: TGTGCCAGCAACCCTAGGACAGATGGGGACGAGCAGTACTTC. This rearrangement joins TRBV6-2 or TRBV6-3 to TRBJ2-7, with TRBD1 as a possible D gene (6 bases). Germline CDR1 and CDR2: MNHEY and SVGEGT. The CDR3 extends over 14 amino acids. The V end was cut by 7 bases, the J end by 5 bases, with 18 bases between.

This clonotype has just a few counts. The rearrangement uses TRBV6-1 and TRBJ2-1, with D possibly TRBD2 on 6 matching bases. Trimming left V 2 bases short and J 6 bases short, with 11 bases between. Germline CDR1 is MNHNS and CDR2 is SASEGT. This CDR3 comprises 14 residues. CDR3 nucleotide sequence: TGTGCCAGCAGTGAAACGGGGGACGTCAATGAGCAGTTCTTC. Protein sequence: CASSETGDVNEQFF.

This clonotype was seen a handful of times. The chain links TRBV23-1 to TRBJ2-3, with a tentative D call TRBD1 (6 bases). TRBV23-1 is given ORF status, its function remaining uncertain. Trimming shortened V by 1 base and J by 1 base, and 18 bases separated the two germline ends. The CDR3 extends over 18 amino acids. This CDR3 is CASSQFLAGETRTDTQYF. CDR3 DNA sequence: TGCGCCAGCAGTCAATTTCTCGCAGGGGAGACCCGCACAGATACGCAGTATTTT.

Many counts were recorded for this clonotype. This chain joins TRBV10-3 and TRBJ2-7, with D perhaps TRBD2 (6 bases). V lost 2 bases and J 4 bases, leaving 12 bases between the germline ends. This CDR3 has 14 residues. Germline lookup yields CDR1 ENHRY and CDR2 SYGVKD. CDR3 protein: CAISERETQYEQYF. For the CDR3, the DNA is TGTGCCATCAGTGAGCGGGAGACCCAATACGAGCAGTACTTC.

The chain is built from TRBV30 and TRBJ2-7, with TRBD2 identical over 8 bases. Germline CDR1 reads GTSNPN; CDR2 reads SVGIG (reference sequence). The CDR3 covers 14 residues. V shed 4 bases, J shed 8 bases, and the junction held 13 bases outside the gene matches. The CDR3, as DNA: TGTGCCTGGAATTACGCGGGAGGACCTTCTCAGCAGTACTTC. Translating it yields CAWNYAGGPSQQYF.

This clonotype was seen repeatedly, ten times or more. V is TRBV19 and J is TRBJ1-4; the D is unclear. This CDR3 has 12 residues. V shed 4 bases and J shed 8 bases, with 8 bases lying between them. Per germline, CDR1 LNHDA and CDR2 SQIVND (reference sequence). The CDR3 coding sequence is TGTGCCAGTAGTAGCGGAGGGGAAAAACTGTTTTTT. Translation gives CASSSGGEKLFF.

This clonotype occurred a few times. The V call is TRBV6-2 or TRBV6-3, the J call TRBJ1-2; D might be TRBD1 (6 bases). The CDR3 loop spans 19 amino acids. V shed 2 bases and J shed 0 bases, with 22 bases lying between them. Per germline, CDR1 MNHEY and CDR2 SVGEGT. The CDR3 bases are TGTGCCAGCAGTTACGAAGCCCGGGACACCGAACTCTCTAACTATGGCTACACCTTC. Its protein product is CASSYEARDTELSNYGYTF.

The rearrangement joins TRBV7-9 to TRBJ2-7; TRBD2 is a possible D gene (6 bases). Per the germline V gene, CDR1 is SEHNR and CDR2 is FQNEAQ (reference sequence). The CDR3 sequence is 12 residues long. V lost 8 bases to trimming and J lost 3 bases, with 11 bases between them. CDR3 DNA sequence: TGTGCCAGCGGGGGGTCAAGCTACGAGCAGTACTTC. Translated: CASGGSSYEQYF.

The table lists this clonotype with many counts. The rearrangement uses TRBV30 and TRBJ2-1, with no clear D. Germline assignment: CDR1 GTSNPN and CDR2 SVGIG (reference sequence). The length of the CDR3 is 13 residues. V lost 1 base, J lost 4 bases, and 8 bases lay in between. This CDR3 is CAWSGTAYNEQFF. For the CDR3, the DNA is TGTGCCTGGAGTGGGACCGCATACAATGAGCAGTTCTTC.

V is TRBV29-1 and J is TRBJ2-1, with D possibly matching TRBD1 (5 bases). The CDR3 sequence is 13 residues long. V gave up 7 bases and J gave up 6 bases, with 16 bases separating them. Germline lookup yields CDR1 SQVTM and CDR2 ANQGSEA. The CDR3 is CSGSRVVGNEQFF. CDR3 nucleotides: TGCAGCGGCTCCAGGGTAGTGGGCAATGAGCAGTTCTTC.

This clonotype was seen only a few times. The chain couples TRBV27 to TRBJ2-1; 11 nucleotides agree with TRBD2. Trimming cost V 2 bases and J 2 bases; bases outside gene matches: 5. CDR3 length: 17 residues. Germline V lookup: CDR1 MNHEY, CDR2 SMNVEV (reference sequence). The CDR3 DNA reads TGTGCCAGCAGTTTACTGCTAGCGGGAGGCCCCTACAATGAGCAGTTCTTC. Encoded protein: CASSLLLAGGPYNEQFF.

This clonotype appeared a few times. CDR3 DNA: TGTGCCAGCAGTGTACGGTACACCGGGGAGCTGTTTTTT. Translating gives CASSVRYTGELFF. This rearrangement joins TRBV12-3 or TRBV12-4 to TRBJ2-2; D not certain. V was trimmed by 5 bases and J by 3 bases, leaving 7 bases between them. The CDR3 runs to 13 residues.

This clonotype was seen at least ten times. The V gene is TRBV29-1, the J gene TRBJ2-3, with 7 bases that match TRBD2. J lost 0 bases, V lost 4 bases, and 4 bases had no gene match. The CDR3 covers 14 residues. Per germline, CDR1 SQVTM and CDR2 ANQGSEA. CDR3: CSVVRGFSTDTQYF. The CDR3 DNA sequence: TGCAGCGTTGTGCGGGGGTTTAGCACAGATACGCAGTATTTT.

This clonotype was seen a handful of times. The chain carries TRBV10-3 and TRBJ2-4; D unclear. Trimming pared 3 bases from V and 2 bases from J, leaving 8 bases between. CDR1 and CDR2 from the germline V gene are ENHRY and SYGVKD. The CDR3 is 14 residues long. CDR3 residues: CAISELMPKNIQYF. The CDR3 DNA reads TGTGCCATCAGTGAACTTATGCCCAAAAACATTCAGTACTTC.

The CDR3 nucleotides read TGTGCCACCTCACCGGGCCTCAATACGCAGTATTTT. Translation: CATSPGLNTQYF. The chain is built from TRBV6-5 and TRBJ2-3; D is unclear. CDR3 length equals 12 residues. Germline V lookup: CDR1 MNHEY, CDR2 SVGAGI. Trimming took 10 bases from V and 7 from J, leaving 15 bases between them.

This chain uses TRBV2 with TRBJ2-7; D not certain. The V gene's germline CDR1 is SNHLY and CDR2 FYNNEI. V lost 6 bases, J lost 0 bases, and 12 bases lay in between. The CDR3 covers 14 residues. CDR3 region: CASRMVGPSYEQYF. CDR3 nucleotides: TGTGCCAGCAGGATGGTCGGTCCCTCCTACGAGCAGTACTTC.

In its sample, this clonotype was seen a few times. CDR3 region: CASTQTRWGGELFF. The CDR3 DNA is TGTGCCAGCACTCAGACTAGGTGGGGCGGGGAGCTGTTTTTT. The chain joins TRBV12-3 or TRBV12-4 to TRBJ2-2; D possibly corresponds to TRBD2 (6 bases). The CDR3 contains 14 residues. V was trimmed by 7 bases and J by 7 bases, leaving 16 bases between them.

The rearrangement links TRBV5-1 to TRBJ2-6; 7 bases are shared with TRBD1. There are 17 residues in the CDR3. CDR1 is SGHRS and CDR2 is YFSETQ in the germline V gene. Germline trimming cut 2 bases from V and 2 bases from J; bases unmatched to any gene: 7. The CDR3 coding sequence is TGCGCCAGCAGCTTAGGGGCACAGGGGACTGGGGCCAACGTCCTGACTTTC. This codes for CASSLGAQGTGANVLTF.

This clonotype was observed a few times. This chain uses TRBV5-1 with TRBJ1-1; D ambiguous. The germline gives CDR1 SGHRS, CDR2 YFSETQ. The V and J ends lost 7 bases and 0 bases respectively, with 16 bases between them. The CDR3 totals 15 residues. The CDR3 DNA reads TGCGCCAGCCACCCTTCAGGAGGCATGAACACTGAAGCTTTCTTT. Translated: CASHPSGGMNTEAFF.

This clonotype occurred a few times. V and J are TRBV12-3 or TRBV12-4 and TRBJ2-5; no clear D. The CDR3 consists of 13 residues. Trimming removed 6 bases at V and 7 bases at J, with 15 bases between. In DNA form, the CDR3 reads TGTGCCAGCAGGACAAGCACTCTTGGGACCCAGTACTTC. This gives the protein CASRTSTLGTQYF.

The sample holds many counts of this clonotype. V gene TRBV19 combines with J gene TRBJ2-3; unclear D gene. V was trimmed by 4 bases and J by 2 bases, leaving 13 bases between them. Germline CDR1 and CDR2: LNHDA and SQIVND (reference sequence). CDR3 size: 15 residues. The CDR3 sequence is CASSTLRAPTDTQYF. CDR3 coding DNA: TGTGCCAGTAGTACCCTCCGGGCCCCCACAGATACGCAGTATTTT. The complete variable domain, with remaining parts taken from reference TRBV19 and TRBJ2-3, reads DGGITQSPKYLFRKEGQNVTLSCEQNLNHDAMYWYRQDPGQGLRLIYYSQIVNDFQKGDIAEGYSVSREKKESFPLTVTSAQKNPTAFYLCASSTLRAPTDTQYFGPGTRLTVL.

This clonotype was seen more than once but under ten times. The chain carries TRBV2 and TRBJ1-3, with D unresolved. V was pared by 1 base and J by 4 bases, with 2 bases between. CDR3 length: 12 residues. Germline CDR1 and CDR2: SNHLY and FYNNEI. The CDR3 nucleotides are TGTGCCAGCAGTGAAGGAGGAAACACCATATATTTT. This encodes CASSEGGNTIYF.